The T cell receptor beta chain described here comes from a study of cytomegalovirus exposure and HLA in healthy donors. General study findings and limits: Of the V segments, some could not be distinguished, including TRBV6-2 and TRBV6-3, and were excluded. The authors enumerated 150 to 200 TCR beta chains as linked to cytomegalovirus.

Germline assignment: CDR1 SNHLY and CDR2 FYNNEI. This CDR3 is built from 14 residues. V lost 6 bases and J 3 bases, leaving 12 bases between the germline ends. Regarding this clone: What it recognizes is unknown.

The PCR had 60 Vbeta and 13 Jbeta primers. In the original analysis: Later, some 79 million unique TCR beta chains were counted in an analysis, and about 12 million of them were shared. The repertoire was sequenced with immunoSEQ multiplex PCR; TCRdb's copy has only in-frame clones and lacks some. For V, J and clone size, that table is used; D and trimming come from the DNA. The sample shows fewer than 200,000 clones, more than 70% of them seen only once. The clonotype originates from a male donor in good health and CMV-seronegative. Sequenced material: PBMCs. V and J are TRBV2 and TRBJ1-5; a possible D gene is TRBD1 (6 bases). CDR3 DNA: TGTGCCAGCAGCCCCAGGACAGTCAATCAGCCCCAGCATTTT. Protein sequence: CASSPRTVNQPQHF.